This T cell receptor (beta chain) was sequenced for a study of T cell responses to AZD1222 COVID-19 vaccine. The CDR3 length is 14 residues. Trimming cost V 5 bases and J 6 bases, with 13 bases left between them. Germline assignment: CDR1 SNHLY and CDR2 FYNNEI. The table came from immunoSEQ multiplex PCR; TCRdb's copy has only in-frame clones and leaves some out. The sample gives 90,000 to 150,000 clones, more than 85% of which show up once; 3% is in the top ten. Samples with a second dose at about 4 or about 12 weeks were pooled together. Sequencing was performed on peripheral blood, taken 28 days after the second AZD1222 dose. The chain has TRBV2 and TRBJ1-4; D is ambiguous. The sequence came from an adult who received the AZD1222 COVID-19 vaccine. This CDR3 reads CASSLRRLDEKLFF. The CDR3 DNA follows: TGTGCCAGCAGTCTCCGACGGCTAGATGAAAAACTGTTTTTT.